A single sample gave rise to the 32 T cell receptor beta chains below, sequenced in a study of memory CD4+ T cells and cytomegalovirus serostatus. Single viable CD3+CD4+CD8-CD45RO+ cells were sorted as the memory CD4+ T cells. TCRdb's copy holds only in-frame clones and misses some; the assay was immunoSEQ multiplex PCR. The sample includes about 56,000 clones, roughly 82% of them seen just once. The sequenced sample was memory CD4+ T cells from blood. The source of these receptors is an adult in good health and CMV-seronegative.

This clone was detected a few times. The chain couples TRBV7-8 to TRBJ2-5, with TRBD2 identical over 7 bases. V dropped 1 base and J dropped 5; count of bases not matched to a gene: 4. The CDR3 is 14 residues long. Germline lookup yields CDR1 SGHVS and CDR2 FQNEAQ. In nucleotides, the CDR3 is TGTGCCAGCAGCTTAGGTCGGCGGGAGGAGACCCAGTACTTC. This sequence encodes CASSLGRREETQYF.

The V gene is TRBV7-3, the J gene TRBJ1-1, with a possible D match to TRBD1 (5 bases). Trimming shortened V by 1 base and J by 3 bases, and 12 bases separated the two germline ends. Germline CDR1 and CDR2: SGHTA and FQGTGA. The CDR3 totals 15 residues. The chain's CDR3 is CASSLMGRGDTEAFF. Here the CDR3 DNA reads TGTGCCAGCAGCTTAATGGGAAGGGGCGACACTGAAGCTTTCTTT. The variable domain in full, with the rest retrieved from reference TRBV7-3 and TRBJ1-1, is GAGVSQTPSNKVTEKGKYVELRCDPISGHTALYWYRQSLGQGPEFLIYFQGTGAADDSGLPNDRFFAVRPEGSVSTLKIQRTERGDSAVYLCASSLMGRGDTEAFFGQGTRLTVV.

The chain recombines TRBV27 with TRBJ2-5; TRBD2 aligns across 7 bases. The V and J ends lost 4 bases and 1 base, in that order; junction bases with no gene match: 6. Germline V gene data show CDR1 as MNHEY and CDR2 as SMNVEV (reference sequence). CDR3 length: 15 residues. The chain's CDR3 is CASSSSGLFQETQYF. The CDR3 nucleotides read TGTGCCAGCAGTTCTAGCGGCCTTTTCCAAGAGACCCAGTACTTC.

In DNA, the CDR3 is TGTGCCAGCAGCTTAGTTGGGACAGGGGAAGATACGCAGTATTTT. The encoded protein is CASSLVGTGEDTQYF. The chain joins TRBV7-2 to TRBJ2-3, with 10 nucleotides matching TRBD1. This CDR3 is built from 15 residues. In germline, CDR1 is SGHTA, CDR2 FQGNSA. J gave up 5 bases and V 1 base, and 3 bases lay outside the gene matches.

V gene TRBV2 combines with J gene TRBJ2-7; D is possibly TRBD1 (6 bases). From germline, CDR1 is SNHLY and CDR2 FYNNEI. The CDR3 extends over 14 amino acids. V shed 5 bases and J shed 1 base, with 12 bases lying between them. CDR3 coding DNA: TGTGCCAGCAGTCCCGGGACACCATCCTACGAGCAGTACTTC. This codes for CASSPGTPSYEQYF.

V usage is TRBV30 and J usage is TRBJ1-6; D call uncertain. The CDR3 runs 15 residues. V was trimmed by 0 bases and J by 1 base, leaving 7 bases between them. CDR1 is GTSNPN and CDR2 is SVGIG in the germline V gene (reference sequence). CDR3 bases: TGTGCCTGGAGTGTACTGGTTTCCTATAATTCACCCCTCCACTTT. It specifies CAWSVLVSYNSPLHF.

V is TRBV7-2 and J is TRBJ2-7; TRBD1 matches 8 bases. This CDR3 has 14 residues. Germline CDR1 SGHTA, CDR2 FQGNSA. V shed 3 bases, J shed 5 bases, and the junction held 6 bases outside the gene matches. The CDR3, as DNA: TGTGCCAGCAGCTTGGCAGGGGGCATAGACGAGCAGTACTTC. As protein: CASSLAGGIDEQYF.

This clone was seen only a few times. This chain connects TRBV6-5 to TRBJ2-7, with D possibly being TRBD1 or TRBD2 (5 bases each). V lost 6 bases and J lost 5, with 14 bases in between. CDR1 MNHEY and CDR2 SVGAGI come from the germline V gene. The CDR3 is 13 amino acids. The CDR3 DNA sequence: TGTGCCAGCAGACGACCCGGGACCAACGAGCAGTACTTC. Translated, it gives CASRRPGTNEQYF.

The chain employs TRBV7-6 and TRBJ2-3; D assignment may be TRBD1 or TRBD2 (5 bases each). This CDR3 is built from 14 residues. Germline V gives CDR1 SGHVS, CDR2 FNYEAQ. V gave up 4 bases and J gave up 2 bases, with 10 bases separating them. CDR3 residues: CASSSGPLTDTQYF. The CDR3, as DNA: TGTGCCAGCAGCTCGGGACCTCTCACAGATACGCAGTATTTT.

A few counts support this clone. The CDR3 is CASSLGSGGGETQYF. The CDR3 DNA reads as TGTGCCAGCAGCTTAGGATCGGGGGGCGGAGAGACCCAGTACTTC. The chain recombines TRBV11-2 with TRBJ2-5, with D possibly being TRBD2 (7 bases). The germline gives CDR1 SGHAT, CDR2 FQNNGV. V was trimmed by 1 base and J by 4 bases, leaving 13 bases between them. The CDR3 has 15 residues. The full variable domain, with the rest looked up from reference TRBV11-2 and TRBJ2-5, is EAGVAQSPRYKIIEKRQSVAFWCNPISGHATLYWYQQILGQGPKLLIQFQNNGVVDDSQLPKDRFSAERLKGVDSTLKIQPAKLEDSAVYLCASSLGSGGGETQYFGPGTRLLVL.

The CDR3 DNA is TGTGCCAGCAGTGATCCGGGACAGGGCGACACTGAAGCTTTCTTT. This translates into CASSDPGQGDTEAFF. V usage is TRBV25-1 and J usage is TRBJ1-1; 9 bases line up with TRBD1. The CDR3 runs to 15 residues. Germline lookup yields CDR1 MGHDK and CDR2 SYGVNS. The junction had 5 bases not matched to a gene; V was cut back by 3 bases and J by 3 bases.

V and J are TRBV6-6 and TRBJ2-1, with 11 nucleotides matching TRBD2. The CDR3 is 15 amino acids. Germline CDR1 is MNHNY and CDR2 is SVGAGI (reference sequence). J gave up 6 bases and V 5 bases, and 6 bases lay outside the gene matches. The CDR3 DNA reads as TGTGCCAGCAGTGGGGTGGGACTAGCGGCCAATGAGCAGTTCTTC. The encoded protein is CASSGVGLAANEQFF.

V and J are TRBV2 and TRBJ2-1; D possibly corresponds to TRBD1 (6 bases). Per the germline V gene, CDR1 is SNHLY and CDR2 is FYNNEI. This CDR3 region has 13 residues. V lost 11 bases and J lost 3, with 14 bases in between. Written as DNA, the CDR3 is TGTGCCGGAAACAGGGTCCTCTACAATGAGCAGTTCTTC. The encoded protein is CAGNRVLYNEQFF.

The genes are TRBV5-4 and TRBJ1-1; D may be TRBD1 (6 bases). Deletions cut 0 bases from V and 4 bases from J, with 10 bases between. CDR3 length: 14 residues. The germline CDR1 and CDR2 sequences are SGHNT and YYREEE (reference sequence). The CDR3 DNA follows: TGTGCCAGCAGCTTGGGCGGGGGCCGCACTGAAGCTTTCTTT. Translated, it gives CASSLGGGRTEAFF.

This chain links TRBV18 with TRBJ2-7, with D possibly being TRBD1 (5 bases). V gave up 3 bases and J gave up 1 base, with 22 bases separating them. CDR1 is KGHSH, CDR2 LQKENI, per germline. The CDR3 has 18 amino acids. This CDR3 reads CASSPLGQTVRRSYEQYF. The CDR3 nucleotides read TGTGCCAGCTCACCCCTGGGTCAGACAGTGCGTAGGTCCTACGAGCAGTACTTC.

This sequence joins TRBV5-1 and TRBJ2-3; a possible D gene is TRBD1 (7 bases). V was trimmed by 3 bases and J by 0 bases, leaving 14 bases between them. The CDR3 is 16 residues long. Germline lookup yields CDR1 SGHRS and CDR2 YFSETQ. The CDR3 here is CASSSGAGGSTDTQYF. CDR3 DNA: TGCGCCAGCAGCTCAGGAGCAGGGGGGAGCACAGATACGCAGTATTTT.

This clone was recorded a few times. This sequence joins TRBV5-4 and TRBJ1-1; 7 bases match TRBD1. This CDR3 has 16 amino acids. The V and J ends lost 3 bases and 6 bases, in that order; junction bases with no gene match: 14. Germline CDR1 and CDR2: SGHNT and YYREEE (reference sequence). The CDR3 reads CASSSGTDGARAEAFF. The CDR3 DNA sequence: TGTGCCAGCAGCTCGGGGACAGATGGGGCTCGCGCTGAAGCTTTCTTT.

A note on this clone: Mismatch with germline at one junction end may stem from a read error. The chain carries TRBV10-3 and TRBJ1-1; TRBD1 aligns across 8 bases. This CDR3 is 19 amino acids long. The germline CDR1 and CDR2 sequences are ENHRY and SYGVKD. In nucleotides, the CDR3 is TGTGCCATCGGGAGTCTGGCCCTACCTTTCACCGGGACAGGAGATATTCACCGCTTT. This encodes CAIGSLALPFTGTGDIHRF.

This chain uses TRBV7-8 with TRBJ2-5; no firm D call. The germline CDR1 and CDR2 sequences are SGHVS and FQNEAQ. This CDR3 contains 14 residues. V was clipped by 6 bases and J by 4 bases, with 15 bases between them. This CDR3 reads CASSIQAIRETQYF. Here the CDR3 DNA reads TGTGCCAGCAGTATCCAGGCTATTCGAGAGACCCAGTACTTC.

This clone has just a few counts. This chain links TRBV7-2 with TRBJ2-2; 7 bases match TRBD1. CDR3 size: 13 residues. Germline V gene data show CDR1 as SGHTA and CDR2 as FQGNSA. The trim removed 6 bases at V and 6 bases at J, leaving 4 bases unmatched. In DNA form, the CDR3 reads TGTGCCAGCAGTTCTGGGACAGCCGGGGAGCTGTTTTTT. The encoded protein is CASSSGTAGELFF.

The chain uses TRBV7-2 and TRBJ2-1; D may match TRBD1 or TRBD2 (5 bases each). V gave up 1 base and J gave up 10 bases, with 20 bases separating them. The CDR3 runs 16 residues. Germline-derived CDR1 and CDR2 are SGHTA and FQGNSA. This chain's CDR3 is CASSLVWDPNKGEQFF. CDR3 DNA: TGTGCCAGCAGCTTAGTGTGGGACCCCAATAAAGGGGAGCAGTTCTTC.

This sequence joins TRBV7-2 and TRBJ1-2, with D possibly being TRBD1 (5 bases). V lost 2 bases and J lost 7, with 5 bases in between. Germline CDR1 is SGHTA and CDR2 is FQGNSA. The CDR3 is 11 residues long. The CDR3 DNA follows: TGTGCCAGCAGCTTAAGGGGTGGCTACACCTTC. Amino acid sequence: CASSLRGGYTF.

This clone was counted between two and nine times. The CDR3 DNA reads as TGTGCCAGCAGTGGAAATGAGTGGCAAGAGACCCAGTACTTC. It encodes CASSGNEWQETQYF. V gene TRBV2 combines with J gene TRBJ2-5; D is unclear. The germline CDR1 and CDR2 sequences are SNHLY and FYNNEI. The germline V and J ends were trimmed by 4 bases and 2 bases, with 11 bases remaining between them. The CDR3 runs to 14 residues.

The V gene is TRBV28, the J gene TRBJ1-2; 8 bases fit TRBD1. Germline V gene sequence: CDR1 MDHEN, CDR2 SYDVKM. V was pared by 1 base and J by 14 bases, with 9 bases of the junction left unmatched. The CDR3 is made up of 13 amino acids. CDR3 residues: CASSLSHGQGSTF. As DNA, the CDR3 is TGTGCCAGCAGTTTATCCCATGGACAGGGTAGTACCTTC.

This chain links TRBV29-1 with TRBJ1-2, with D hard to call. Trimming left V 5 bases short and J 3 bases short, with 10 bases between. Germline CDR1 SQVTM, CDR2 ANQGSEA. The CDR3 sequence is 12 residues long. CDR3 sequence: CSVLGSYYGYTF. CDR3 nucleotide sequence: TGCAGCGTTTTAGGGTCTTACTATGGCTACACCTTC.

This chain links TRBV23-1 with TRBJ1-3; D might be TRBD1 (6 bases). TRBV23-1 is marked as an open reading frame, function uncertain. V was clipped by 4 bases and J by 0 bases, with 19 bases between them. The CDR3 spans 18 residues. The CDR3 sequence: CASSPKGGTGNSGNTIYF. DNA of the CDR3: TGCGCCAGCAGTCCTAAGGGGGGAACAGGGAACTCTGGAAACACCATATATTTT.

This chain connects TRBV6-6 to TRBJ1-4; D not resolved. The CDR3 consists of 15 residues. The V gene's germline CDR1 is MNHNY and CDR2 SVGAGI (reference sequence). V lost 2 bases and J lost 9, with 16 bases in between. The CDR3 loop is CASSYVGSGNQKLFF. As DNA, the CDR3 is TGTGCCAGCAGTTACGTAGGCAGCGGAAACCAAAAACTGTTTTTT.

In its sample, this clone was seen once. The CDR3 region has the DNA TGTGCCAGCAGGGATCCTCCCTATGGCTACACCTTC. This codes for CASRDPPYGYTF. The chain employs TRBV6-5 and TRBJ1-2; no reliable D call. The CDR3 length is 12 residues. The V gene lost 6 bases and the J gene lost 4 bases, with 9 bases spanning the gap. Germline lookup yields CDR1 MNHEY and CDR2 SVGAGI.

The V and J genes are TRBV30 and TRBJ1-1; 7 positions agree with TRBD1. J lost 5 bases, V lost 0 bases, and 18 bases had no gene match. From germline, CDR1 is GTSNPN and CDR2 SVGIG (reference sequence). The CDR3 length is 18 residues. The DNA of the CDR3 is TGTGCCTGGAGTGTACGGCTCGACCCTTCGACAGGGCCTACTGAAGCTTTCTTT. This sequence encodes CAWSVRLDPSTGPTEAFF.

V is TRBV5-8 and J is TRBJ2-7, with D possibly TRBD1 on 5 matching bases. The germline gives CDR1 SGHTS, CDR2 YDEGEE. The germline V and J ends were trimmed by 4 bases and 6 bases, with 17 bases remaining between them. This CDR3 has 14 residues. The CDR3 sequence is CASSLGVGNPEQYF. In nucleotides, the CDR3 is TGTGCCAGCAGCCTAGGGGTAGGGAACCCCGAGCAGTACTTC.

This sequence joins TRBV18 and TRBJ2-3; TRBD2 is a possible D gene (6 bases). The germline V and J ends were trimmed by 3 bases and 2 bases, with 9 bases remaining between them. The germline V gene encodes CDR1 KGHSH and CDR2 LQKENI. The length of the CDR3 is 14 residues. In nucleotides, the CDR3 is TGTGCCAGCTCACCGGGACTCAACACAGATACGCAGTATTTT. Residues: CASSPGLNTDTQYF. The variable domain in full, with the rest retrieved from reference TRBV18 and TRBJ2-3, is NAGVMQNPRHLVRRRGQEARLRCSPMKGHSHVYWYRQLPEEGLKFMVYLQKENIIDESGMPKERFSAEFPKEGPSILRIQQVVRGDSAAYFCASSPGLNTDTQYFGPGTRLTVL.

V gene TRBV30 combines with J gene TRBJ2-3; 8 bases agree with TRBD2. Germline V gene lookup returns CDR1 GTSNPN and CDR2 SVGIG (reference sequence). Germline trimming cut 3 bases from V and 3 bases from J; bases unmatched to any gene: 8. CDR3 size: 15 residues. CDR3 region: CAWRRRGAGTDTQYF. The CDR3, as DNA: TGTGCCTGGAGAAGGCGGGGGGCGGGGACAGATACGCAGTATTTT. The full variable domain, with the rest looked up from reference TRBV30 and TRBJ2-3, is SQTIHQWPATLVQPVGSPLSLECTVEGTSNPNLYWYRQAAGRGLQLLFYSVGIGQISSEVPQNLSASRPQDRQFILSSKKLLLSDSGFYLCAWRRRGAGTDTQYFGPGTRLTVL.